This T cell receptor beta chain emerged from a study of blood T cell repertoires in COVID-19. Across the study: Both acute and convalescent COVID-19 samples were obtained from the United States, Italy and Spain.

A single count supports this clone. From germline, CDR1 is SGHTA and CDR2 FQGNSA. V lost 1 base, J lost 6 bases, and 0 bases stayed unmatched. The CDR3 loop spans 14 amino acids. TCRdb's table, derived via immunoSEQ multiplex PCR, lists solely in-frame clones and lacks some. The repertoire has approximately 360,000 clones, about 90% of them found once; the top ten carry about 2.1%. The chain couples TRBV7-2 to TRBJ1-6, with 7 bases aligning to TRBD1. The source of this sequence is a man aged 40-49 years in a cohort exposed to, infected with or recovered from COVID-19 (not recorded which). Sample: PBMCs or T cells enriched from blood (not recorded which). CDR3 protein: CASSLGDSNSPLHF. CDR3 DNA: TGTGCCAGCAGCTTAGGGGACAGTAATTCACCCCTCCACTTT.